This entry lists 23 T cell receptor beta chains sequenced from one sample in a study of blood T cell repertoires in COVID-19. Profiled with immunoSEQ multiplex PCR; TCRdb holds only in-frame clones, not every one. The repertoire holds about 160,000 clones, with more than 65% as singletons. The sample consisted of PBMCs or T cells enriched from blood (not recorded which). These receptors all stem from a middle-aged woman with acute COVID-19.

In this sample, this clone turned up a few times. The chain joins TRBV3-1 (or the pseudogene TRBV3-2) to TRBJ1-2, with 10 bases aligning to TRBD1. Germline V gene sequence: CDR1 LGHDT, CDR2 YNNKEL (reference sequence). V shed 7 bases, J shed 4 bases, and the junction held 6 bases outside the gene matches. This CDR3 spans 14 amino acids. The chain's CDR3 is CASTRDRGTYGYTF. DNA of the CDR3: TGTGCCAGCACCCGGGACAGGGGAACCTATGGCTACACCTTC.

This rearrangement joins TRBV11-2 to TRBJ1-1; no clear D gene. This CDR3 contains 14 residues. V gave up 5 bases and J gave up 4 bases, with 14 bases separating them. Germline V lookup: CDR1 SGHAT, CDR2 FQNNGV. CDR3 in DNA: TGTGCCAGCAGCCTAAGACCGGAGGGCACTGAAGCTTTCTTT. It yields the protein CASSLRPEGTEAFF.

The chain carries TRBV7-9 and TRBJ1-6; D may be TRBD1 (6 bases). In germline, CDR1 is SEHNR, CDR2 FQNEAQ (reference sequence). Trimming pared 5 bases from V and 4 bases from J, leaving 12 bases between. The CDR3 runs 15 residues. The CDR3 loop reads CASSPQGQYNSPLHF. In nucleotides, the CDR3 is TGTGCCAGCAGCCCCCAAGGACAGTATAATTCACCCCTCCACTTT.

This clone was seen a single time. V gene TRBV7-8 combines with J gene TRBJ2-2; no reliable D call. Germline loops: CDR1 SGHVS, CDR2 FQNEAQ. V was trimmed by 1 base and J by 6 bases, leaving 9 bases between them. This CDR3 comprises 14 residues. CDR3 amino acids: CASSLESRAGELFF. CDR3 nucleotide sequence: TGTGCCAGCAGCTTAGAATCTCGCGCCGGGGAGCTGTTTTTT.

The DNA of the CDR3 is TGTGCCAGCAGCCATAGACAGGGGCGAGGGACTGAAGCTTTCTTT. It specifies CASSHRQGRGTEAFF. This chain uses TRBV14 with TRBJ1-1; 8 bases align to TRBD1. Germline-derived CDR1 and CDR2 are SGHDN and FVKESK. The length of the CDR3 is 15 residues. The J segment lost 5 bases and the V segment lost 3 bases, leaving 8 bases of the junction unmatched.

J is TRBJ2-6 and V is TRBV24-1; perhaps TRBD2 as D (6 bases). The CDR3 consists of 15 residues. V shed 6 bases and J shed 2 bases, with 10 bases lying between them. Germline V gene data show CDR1 as KGHDR and CDR2 as SFDVKD. The CDR3 is CATSSPGAGANVLTF. DNA of the CDR3: TGTGCCACCAGTTCCCCGGGGGCTGGGGCCAACGTCCTGACTTTC.

The sample holds a few counts of this clone. This rearrangement joins TRBV5-1 to TRBJ2-2; D not certain. Trimming removed 0 bases at V and 3 bases at J, with 6 bases between. This CDR3 spans 14 amino acids. Germline V gene data show CDR1 as SGHRS and CDR2 as YFSETQ. The CDR3 nucleotides read TGCGCCAGCAGCTTGGTACAGTACACCGGGGAGCTGTTTTTT. It is translated as CASSLVQYTGELFF.

The chain has TRBV5-1 and TRBJ1-1; D gene ambiguous. Trimming pared 3 bases from V and 1 base from J, leaving 4 bases between. The CDR3 consists of 12 residues. CDR1 is SGHRS and CDR2 is YFSETQ in the germline V gene. The CDR3 bases are TGCGCCAGCAGCTCCCAGAACACTGAAGCTTTCTTT. The encoded protein is CASSSQNTEAFF.

V is TRBV29-1 and J is TRBJ2-1; TRBD2 matches at 9 bases. This CDR3 region has 15 residues. Unmatched junction bases numbered 15, after V lost 6 bases and J lost 9 bases. Germline CDR1 SQVTM, CDR2 ANQGSEA. The CDR3 region has the DNA TGCAGCGTGAAAGAGTGGGGACTAGCAGGGAGTGAGCAGTTCTTC. Its protein is CSVKEWGLAGSEQFF.

The V gene is TRBV4-1, the J gene TRBJ2-5; TRBD2 matches 8 bases. CDR1 is MGHRA, CDR2 YSYEKL, per germline. The CDR3 length is 16 residues. J lost 5 bases, V lost 5 bases, and 13 bases had no gene match. The CDR3, as DNA: TGCGCCAGCAGCTTATTGATAGCGGGATTAGTTGAGACCCAGTACTTC. Its protein product is CASSLLIAGLVETQYF.

This sequence joins TRBV5-1 and TRBJ2-1; the match to TRBD2 covers 8 bases. J gave up 4 bases and V 0 bases, and 3 bases lay outside the gene matches. This CDR3 comprises 15 residues. The V gene's germline CDR1 is SGHRS and CDR2 YFSETQ. Written as DNA, the CDR3 is TGCGCCAGCAGCTTGGTCACGGGAGGGTACAATGAGCAGTTCTTC. Residues: CASSLVTGGYNEQFF. The whole variable domain, filled in from reference TRBV5-1 and TRBJ2-1, reads KAGVTQTPRYLIKTRGQQVTLSCSPISGHRSVSWYQQTPGQGLQFLFEYFSETQRNKGNFPGRFSGRQFSNSRSEMNVSTLELGDSALYLCASSLVTGGYNEQFFGPGTRLTVL.

The chain links TRBV2 to TRBJ2-1; 7 bases are a match to TRBD1. The V and J ends lost 6 bases and 5 bases, in that order; junction bases with no gene match: 10. The CDR3 extends over 15 amino acids. The germline CDR1 and CDR2 sequences are SNHLY and FYNNEI. The CDR3 is CASRTMGTANNEQFF. DNA for the CDR3: TGTGCCAGCAGAACAATGGGGACAGCTAACAATGAGCAGTTCTTC.

This clone occurred once. V and J are TRBV6-1 and TRBJ2-7, with a weak D call TRBD2 (6 bases). CDR3 length equals 13 residues. V shed 1 base and J shed 3 bases, with 7 bases lying between them. Germline CDR1 MNHNS, CDR2 SASEGT. CDR3 nucleotide sequence: TGTGCCAGCAGTGAAGGGGGGGTCTACGAGCAGTACGTC. Encoded protein: CASSEGGVYEQYV.

The rearrangement uses TRBV5-5 and TRBJ1-5, with a tentative D call TRBD1 (5 bases). The CDR3 runs to 15 residues. Looked up from germline, CDR1 is SGHKS and CDR2 is YYEKEE (reference sequence). Trimming shortened V by 4 bases and J by 4 bases, and 15 bases separated the two germline ends. Written as DNA, the CDR3 is TGTGCCAGCAGCGACTCAGGGACTTTTAATCAGCCCCAGCATTTT. The encoded protein is CASSDSGTFNQPQHF.

CDR3 sequence reads: CASSLQGASGLETQYF. The CDR3 nucleotides read TGTGCCAGCAGCTTGCAGGGGGCGAGCGGTTTGGAGACCCAGTACTTC. The chain couples TRBV5-4 to TRBJ2-5; 8 bases align to TRBD1. CDR1 SGHNT and CDR2 YYREEE come from the germline V gene (reference sequence). The J segment lost 5 bases and the V segment lost 1 base, leaving 10 bases of the junction unmatched. This CDR3 has 16 amino acids.

The chain combines TRBV6-5 with TRBJ2-7; no firm D call. The CDR3 is 14 residues long. V was trimmed by 0 bases and J by 6 bases, leaving 12 bases between them. From germline, CDR1 is MNHEY and CDR2 SVGAGI. The CDR3 DNA sequence: TGTGCCAGCAGTTACTCTGTCCTCTCCCGCGAGCAGTACGTC. Translated: CASSYSVLSREQYV.

The DNA of the CDR3 is TGTGCCAGCAGCCAACACCCCGTGAGGGAGACCCAGTACTTC. Amino acid sequence: CASSQHPVRETQYF. The chain is built from TRBV3-1 (or the pseudogene TRBV3-2) and TRBJ2-5; the D is unclear. Trimming took 2 bases from V and 5 from J, leaving 12 bases between them. Germline V gene sequence: CDR1 LGHDT, CDR2 YNNKEL (reference sequence). The CDR3 runs 14 residues.

The rearrangement links TRBV27 to TRBJ1-2; D may be TRBD1 (6 bases). CDR1 and CDR2 from the germline V gene are MNHEY and SMNVEV (reference sequence). The CDR3 has 14 amino acids. Deletions cut 2 bases from V and 6 bases from J, with 13 bases between. CDR3 amino acids: CASSLRTGLDGYTF. The CDR3 DNA follows: TGTGCCAGCAGTTTAAGAACAGGGTTGGATGGCTACACCTTC.

The chain is built from TRBV6-2 or TRBV6-3 and TRBJ1-1; D unresolved. The ends were cut back, 0 bases at V and 7 bases at J, with 15 bases in the middle. Germline V gene lookup returns CDR1 MNHEY and CDR2 SVGEGT. The CDR3 contains 15 residues. The CDR3 DNA reads TGTGCCAGCAGTTACTCGAGGTTCCGTAAACGTGAAGCTTTCTTT. As protein: CASSYSRFRKREAFF.

The gene calls are TRBV9 and TRBJ2-5; D gene ambiguous. The CDR3 has 13 amino acids. Germline loops: CDR1 SGDLS, CDR2 YYNGEE. Trimming removed 1 base at V and 2 bases at J, with 6 bases between. The CDR3 loop reads CASSVNLQETQYF. The CDR3 nucleotides are TGTGCCAGCAGCGTAAACTTACAAGAGACCCAGTACTTC.

V is TRBV5-1 and J is TRBJ1-2; D is ambiguous. Germline V gene data show CDR1 as SGHRS and CDR2 as YFSETQ. The CDR3 is 12 amino acids. V lost 0 bases and J lost 7, with 7 bases in between. This CDR3 is CASSLERSGYTF. In DNA form, the CDR3 reads TGCGCCAGCAGCTTGGAACGGTCTGGCTACACCTTC.

The chain couples TRBV5-1 to TRBJ1-2; D is unresolved. The germline gives CDR1 SGHRS, CDR2 YFSETQ. This CDR3 spans 13 amino acids. V gave up 5 bases and J gave up 8 bases, with 16 bases separating them. CDR3 in DNA: TGCGCCAGCAGACCCCCGGCCGCGCGGGGCTACACCTTC. Encoded protein: CASRPPAARGYTF.

The V gene is TRBV14, the J gene TRBJ2-3; D gene ambiguous. The CDR3 is 11 residues long. Germline assignment: CDR1 SGHDN and CDR2 FVKESK. V was shortened by 2 bases and J by 6 bases, with 3 bases between the two germline ends. In DNA, the CDR3 is TGTGCCAGCAGCCAACGGGATACGCAGTATTTT. This gives the protein CASSQRDTQYF.